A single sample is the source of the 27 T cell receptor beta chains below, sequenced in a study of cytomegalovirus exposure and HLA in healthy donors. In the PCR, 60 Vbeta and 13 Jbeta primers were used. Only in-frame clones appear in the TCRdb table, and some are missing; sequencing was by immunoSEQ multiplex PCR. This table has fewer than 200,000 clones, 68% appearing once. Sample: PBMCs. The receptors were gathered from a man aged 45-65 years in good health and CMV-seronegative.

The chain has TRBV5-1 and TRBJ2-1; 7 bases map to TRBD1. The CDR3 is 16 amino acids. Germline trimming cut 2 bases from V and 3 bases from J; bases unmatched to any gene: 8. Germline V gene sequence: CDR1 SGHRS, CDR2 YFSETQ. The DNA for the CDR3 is TGCGCCAGCAGCTTCCCTACAGGGGCGAACTACAATGAGCAGTTCTTC. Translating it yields CASSFPTGANYNEQFF.

The CDR3 protein is CASSVGQGWTEAFF. In DNA form, the CDR3 reads TGTGCCAGCAGCGTAGGACAGGGATGGACTGAAGCTTTCTTT. The rearrangement uses TRBV5-4 and TRBJ1-1, with 8 bases that match TRBD1. The trim removed 4 bases at V and 5 bases at J, leaving 7 bases unmatched. Germline V lookup: CDR1 SGHNT, CDR2 YYREEE (reference sequence). The CDR3 consists of 14 residues.

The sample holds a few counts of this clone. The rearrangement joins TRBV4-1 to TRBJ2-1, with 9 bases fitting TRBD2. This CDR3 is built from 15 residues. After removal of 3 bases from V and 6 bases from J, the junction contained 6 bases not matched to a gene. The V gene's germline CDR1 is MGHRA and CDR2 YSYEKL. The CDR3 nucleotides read TGCGCCAGCAGCCATGGGACTAGCAGGGGCAATGAGCAGTTCTTC. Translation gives CASSHGTSRGNEQFF.

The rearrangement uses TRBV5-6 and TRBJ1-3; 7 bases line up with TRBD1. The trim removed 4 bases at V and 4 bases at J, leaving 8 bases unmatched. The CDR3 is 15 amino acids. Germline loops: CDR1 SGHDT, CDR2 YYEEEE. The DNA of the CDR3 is TGTGCCAGCAGCGTGAACTCAGGGGGAGGAAACACCATATATTTT. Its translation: CASSVNSGGGNTIYF.

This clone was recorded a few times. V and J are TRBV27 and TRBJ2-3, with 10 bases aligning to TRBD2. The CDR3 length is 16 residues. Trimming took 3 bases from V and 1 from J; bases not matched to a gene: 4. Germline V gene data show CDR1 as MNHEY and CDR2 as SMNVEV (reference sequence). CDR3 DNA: TGTGCCAGCAGTTTGCGGACTAGCGGACGCACAGATACGCAGTATTTT. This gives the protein CASSLRTSGRTDTQYF.

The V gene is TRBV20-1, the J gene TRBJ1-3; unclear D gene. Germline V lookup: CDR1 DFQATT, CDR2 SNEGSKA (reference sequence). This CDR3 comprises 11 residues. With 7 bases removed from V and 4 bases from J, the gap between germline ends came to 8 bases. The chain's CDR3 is CSVQRGNTIYF. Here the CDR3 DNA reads TGCAGTGTCCAGAGGGGAAACACCATATATTTT.

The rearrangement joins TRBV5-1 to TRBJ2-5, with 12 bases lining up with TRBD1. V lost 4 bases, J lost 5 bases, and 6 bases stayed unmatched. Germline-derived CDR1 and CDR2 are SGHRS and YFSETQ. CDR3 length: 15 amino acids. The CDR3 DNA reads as TGCGCCAGCAGCGGGGGGACAGGGGGCGCGGAGACCCAGTACTTC. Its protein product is CASSGGTGGAETQYF. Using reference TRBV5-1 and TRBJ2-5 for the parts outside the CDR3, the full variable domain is KAGVTQTPRYLIKTRGQQVTLSCSPISGHRSVSWYQQTPGQGLQFLFEYFSETQRNKGNFPGRFSGRQFSNSRSEMNVSTLELGDSALYLCASSGGTGGAETQYFGPGTRLLVL.

The CDR3 is CASSQKPGQGWEQYF. CDR3 nucleotide sequence: TGCGCCAGCAGCCAGAAACCGGGACAGGGGTGGGAGCAGTACTTC. This sequence joins TRBV4-3 and TRBJ2-7; 10 positions agree with TRBD1. The CDR3 consists of 15 residues. V was clipped by 3 bases and J by 7 bases; unmatched bases: 9. Germline CDR1 is LGHNA and CDR2 is YSLEER.

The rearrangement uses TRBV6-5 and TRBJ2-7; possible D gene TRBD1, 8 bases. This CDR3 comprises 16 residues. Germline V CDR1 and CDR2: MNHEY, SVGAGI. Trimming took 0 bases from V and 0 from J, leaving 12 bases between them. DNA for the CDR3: TGTGCCAGCAGTTACTCCCACAGGGGGGGCTCCTACGAGCAGTACTTC. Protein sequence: CASSYSHRGGSYEQYF.

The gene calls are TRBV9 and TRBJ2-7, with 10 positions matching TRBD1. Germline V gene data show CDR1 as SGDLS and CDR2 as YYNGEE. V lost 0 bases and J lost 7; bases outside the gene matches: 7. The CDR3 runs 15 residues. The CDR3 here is CASSVVGQGREEQYF. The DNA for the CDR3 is TGTGCCAGCAGCGTAGTGGGACAGGGGAGGGAGGAGCAGTACTTC.

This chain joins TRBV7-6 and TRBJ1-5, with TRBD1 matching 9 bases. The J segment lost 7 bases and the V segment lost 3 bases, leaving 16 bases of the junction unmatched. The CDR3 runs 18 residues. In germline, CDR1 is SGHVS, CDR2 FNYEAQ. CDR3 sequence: CASSFWDREAYSRQPQHF. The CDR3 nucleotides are TGTGCCAGCAGCTTTTGGGACAGGGAGGCCTATAGCCGGCAGCCCCAGCATTTT.

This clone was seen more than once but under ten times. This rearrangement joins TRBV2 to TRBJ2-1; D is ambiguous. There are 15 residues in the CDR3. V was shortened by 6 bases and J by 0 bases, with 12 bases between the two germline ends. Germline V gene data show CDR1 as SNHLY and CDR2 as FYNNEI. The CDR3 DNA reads TGTGCCAGCAGCCTAGAGAAAAGCTCCTACAATGAGCAGTTCTTC. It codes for CASSLEKSSYNEQFF.

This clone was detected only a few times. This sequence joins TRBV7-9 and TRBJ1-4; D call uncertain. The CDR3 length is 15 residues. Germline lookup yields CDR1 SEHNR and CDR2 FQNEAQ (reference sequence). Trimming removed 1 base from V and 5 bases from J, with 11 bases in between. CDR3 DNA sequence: TGTGCCAGCAGCTTAGAGGGTAGGGAGAATGAAAAACTGTTTTTT. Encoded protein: CASSLEGRENEKLFF.

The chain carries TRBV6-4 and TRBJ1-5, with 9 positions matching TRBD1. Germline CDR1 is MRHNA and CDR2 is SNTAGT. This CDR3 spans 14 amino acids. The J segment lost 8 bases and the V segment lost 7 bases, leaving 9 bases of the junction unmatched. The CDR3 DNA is TGTGCCAGCATCCGGACAGGGGACGTAGAGCCCCAGCATTTT. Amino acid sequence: CASIRTGDVEPQHF.

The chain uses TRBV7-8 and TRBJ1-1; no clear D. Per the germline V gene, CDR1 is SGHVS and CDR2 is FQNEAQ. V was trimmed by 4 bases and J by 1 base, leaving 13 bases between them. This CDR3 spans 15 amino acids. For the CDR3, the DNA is TGTGCCAGCAGCTCGACCTCGTCGGGGAACACTGAAGCTTTCTTT. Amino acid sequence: CASSSTSSGNTEAFF.

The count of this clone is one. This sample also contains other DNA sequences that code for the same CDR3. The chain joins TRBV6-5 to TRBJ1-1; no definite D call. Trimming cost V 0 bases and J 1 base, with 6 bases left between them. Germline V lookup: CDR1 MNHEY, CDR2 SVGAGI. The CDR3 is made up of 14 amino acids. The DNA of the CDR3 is TGTGCCAGCAGTTACTCGAGGAGGAACACTGAAGCTTTCTTT. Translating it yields CASSYSRRNTEAFF.

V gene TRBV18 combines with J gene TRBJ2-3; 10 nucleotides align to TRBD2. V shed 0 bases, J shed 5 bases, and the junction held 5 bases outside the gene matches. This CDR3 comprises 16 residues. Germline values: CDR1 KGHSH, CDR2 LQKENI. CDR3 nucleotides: TGTGCCAGCTCACCACCTGGGCTAGCGGGGGTAGATACGCAGTATTTT. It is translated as CASSPPGLAGVDTQYF.

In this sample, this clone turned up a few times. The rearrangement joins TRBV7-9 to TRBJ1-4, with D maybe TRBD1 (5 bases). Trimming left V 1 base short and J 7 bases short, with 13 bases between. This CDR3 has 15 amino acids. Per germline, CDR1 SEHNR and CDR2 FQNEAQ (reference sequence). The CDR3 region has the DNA TGTGCCAGCAGCTTAGTCCGGGGAGGGACTGAAAAACTGTTTTTT. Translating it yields CASSLVRGGTEKLFF.

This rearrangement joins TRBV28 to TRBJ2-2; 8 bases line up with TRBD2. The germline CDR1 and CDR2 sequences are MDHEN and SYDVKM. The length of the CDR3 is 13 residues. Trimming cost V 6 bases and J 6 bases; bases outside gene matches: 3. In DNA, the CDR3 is TGTGCCAGCAGGGGACTAGGTGCCGGGGAGCTGTTTTTT. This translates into CASRGLGAGELFF. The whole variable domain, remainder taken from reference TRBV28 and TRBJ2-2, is DVKVTQSSRYLVKRTGEKVFLECVQDMDHENMFWYRQDPGLGLRLIYFSYDVKMKEKGDIPEGYSVSREKKERFSLILESASTNQTSMYLCASRGLGAGELFFGEGSRLTVL.

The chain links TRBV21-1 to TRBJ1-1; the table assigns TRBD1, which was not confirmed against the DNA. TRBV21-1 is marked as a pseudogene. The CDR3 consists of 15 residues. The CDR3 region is CASSRDRGPNTEAFF. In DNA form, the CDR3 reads TGTGCCAGCAGCAGGGACAGGGGGCCTAACACTGAAGCTTTCTTT.

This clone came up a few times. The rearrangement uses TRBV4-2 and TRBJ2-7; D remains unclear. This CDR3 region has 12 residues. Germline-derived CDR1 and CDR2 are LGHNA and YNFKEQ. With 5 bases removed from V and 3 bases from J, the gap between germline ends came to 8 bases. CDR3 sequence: CASSGISYEQYF. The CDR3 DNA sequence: TGTGCCAGCAGCGGCATAAGCTACGAGCAGTACTTC.

The CDR3 loop reads CASSGSSGGDPLLTDTQYF. The DNA of the CDR3 is TGTGCCAGCAGTGGTTCTAGCGGGGGGGATCCCTTACTCACAGATACGCAGTATTTT. This chain connects TRBV6-4 to TRBJ2-3; 12 bases match TRBD2. Trimming cost V 4 bases and J 2 bases; bases outside gene matches: 13. Germline V lookup: CDR1 MRHNA, CDR2 SNTAGT. The CDR3 totals 19 residues.

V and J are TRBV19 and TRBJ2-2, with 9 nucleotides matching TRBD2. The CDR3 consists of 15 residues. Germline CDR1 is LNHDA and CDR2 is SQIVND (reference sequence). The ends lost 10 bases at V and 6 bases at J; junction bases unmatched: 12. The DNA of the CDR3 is TGTGCCATCCAGGGCGGGGGGGCCGAGCCCGGGGAGCTGTTTTTT. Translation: CAIQGGGAEPGELFF.

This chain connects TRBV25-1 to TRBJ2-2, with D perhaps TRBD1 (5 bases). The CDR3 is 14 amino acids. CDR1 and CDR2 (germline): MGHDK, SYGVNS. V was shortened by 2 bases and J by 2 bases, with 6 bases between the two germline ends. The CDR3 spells CASSETGNTGELFF. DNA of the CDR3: TGTGCCAGCAGTGAAACAGGAAACACCGGGGAGCTGTTTTTT.

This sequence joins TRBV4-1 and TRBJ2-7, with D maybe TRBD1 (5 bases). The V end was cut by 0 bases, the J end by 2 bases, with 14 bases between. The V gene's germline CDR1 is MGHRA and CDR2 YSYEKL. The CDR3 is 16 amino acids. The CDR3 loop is CASSQDRGGSPYEQYF. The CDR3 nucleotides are TGCGCCAGCAGCCAAGATAGGGGTGGTAGCCCCTACGAGCAGTACTTC.

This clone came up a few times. In DNA, the CDR3 is TGTGCCAGCAGCTTAGGCCCGAGCACTGAAGCTTTCTTT. It translates to CASSLGPSTEAFF. V and J are TRBV7-2 and TRBJ1-1, with D uncertain. Between the trimmed V and J ends, which lost 1 base and 4 bases, there was a span of 7 bases. Germline V gene data show CDR1 as SGHTA and CDR2 as FQGNSA. The CDR3 extends over 13 amino acids.

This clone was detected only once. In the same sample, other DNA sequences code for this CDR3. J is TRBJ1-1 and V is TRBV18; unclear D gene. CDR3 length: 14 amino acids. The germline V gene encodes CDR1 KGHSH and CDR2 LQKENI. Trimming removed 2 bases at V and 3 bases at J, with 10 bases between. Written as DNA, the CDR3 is TGTGCCAGCTCACCAACCGGCCGGGACACTGAAGCTTTCTTT. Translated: CASSPTGRDTEAFF.